These 16 T cell receptor beta chains originate from one sample sequenced in a study of CD8 T cells in ankylosing spondylitis. One entry per CDR3 protein, called by TCRdb with MiXCR from the 5' RACE reads. Found here are about 240,000 distinct CDR3 sequences, 8% to 9.5% of them singletons; the top ten hold over 6.5%. The source material was blood, either unsorted or a sorted T cell fraction (not recorded which). The receptor set was obtained from a male donor with ankylosing spondylitis or in good health (not recorded which).

J is TRBJ2-7 and V is TRBV7-8, with 7 bases aligning to TRBD2. The germline gives CDR1 SGHVS, CDR2 FQNEAQ. This CDR3 spans 14 amino acids. The junction had 2 bases not matched to a gene; V was cut back by 2 bases and J by 1 base. The CDR3 sequence: CASSLNGRSYEQYF. The CDR3 nucleotides are TGTGCCAGCAGCTTAAACGGGAGGTCCTACGAGCAGTACTTC. Filled out from reference TRBV7-8 and TRBJ2-7, the complete variable domain reads GAGVSQSPRYKVAKRGQDVALRCDPISGHVSLFWYQQALGQGPEFLTYFQNEAQLDKSGLPSDRFFAERPEGSVSTLKIQRTQQEDSAVYLCASSLNGRSYEQYFGPGTRLTVT.

This clonotype occurred many times. The V gene is TRBV5-6, the J gene TRBJ2-3; no firm D call. Germline CDR1 is SGHDT and CDR2 is YYEEEE. V lost 0 bases, J lost 0 bases, and 11 bases lay in between. The CDR3 loop spans 16 amino acids. CDR3 DNA: TGTGCCAGCAGCTTGGGGGCTAACCCTAGCACAGATACGCAGTATTTT. This sequence encodes CASSLGANPSTDTQYF.

This clonotype was observed a handful of times. V usage is TRBV5-5 and J usage is TRBJ2-5, with 8 bases identical to TRBD2. This CDR3 has 14 residues. Trimming cost V 5 bases and J 3 bases; bases outside gene matches: 6. Germline V lookup: CDR1 SGHKS, CDR2 YYEKEE (reference sequence). CDR3 sequence: CASRPGTREETQYF. The CDR3 DNA is TGTGCCAGCAGACCCGGGACTAGGGAAGAGACCCAGTACTTC.

This chain joins TRBV30 and TRBJ1-6, with no clear D. Germline loops: CDR1 GTSNPN, CDR2 SVGIG (reference sequence). The CDR3 consists of 15 residues. V was clipped by 4 bases and J by 10 bases, with 20 bases between them. The CDR3 spells CAWTYWEREASPLHF. The CDR3 region has the DNA TGTGCCTGGACGTATTGGGAGAGGGAAGCGTCACCCCTCCACTTT.

Many counts were recorded for this clonotype. The chain links TRBV4-3 to TRBJ2-7; TRBD1 aligns across 7 bases. CDR3 length equals 14 residues. Germline lookup yields CDR1 LGHNA and CDR2 YSLEER. V lost 0 bases, J lost 4 bases, and 3 bases stayed unmatched. The DNA for the CDR3 is TGCGCCAGCAGCCAAGATATACAGGGGTACGAGCAGTACTTC. The encoded protein is CASSQDIQGYEQYF.

There are many counts of this clonotype. The chain recombines TRBV12-3 or TRBV12-4 with TRBJ2-2; D not resolved. Trimming pared 4 bases from V and 8 bases from J, leaving 8 bases between. The CDR3 runs 12 residues. In DNA form, the CDR3 reads TGTGCCAGCAGTTCGTCAGTAGGGGAGCTGTTTTTT. Residues: CASSSSVGELFF.

This clonotype was recorded many times. The V and J genes are TRBV21-1 and TRBJ2-5; TRBD1 is taken as the D call from the table, unchecked against the DNA. TRBV21-1 is labeled a pseudogene. The CDR3 runs 15 residues. In DNA form, the CDR3 reads TGTGCCAGCTCTCCAAGGGGGGGGTCCCAAGAGACCCAGTACTTC. Amino acid sequence: CASSPRGGSQETQYF.

This clonotype came up a few times. This chain connects TRBV18 to TRBJ2-7, with TRBD1 identical over 7 bases. The germline CDR1 and CDR2 sequences are KGHSH and LQKENI. J gave up 5 bases and V 4 bases, and 8 bases lay outside the gene matches. The CDR3 extends over 14 amino acids. The CDR3 protein is CASSHSDRSHEQYF. The CDR3 DNA reads as TGTGCCAGCTCACACTCGGACAGGTCCCACGAGCAGTACTTC.

This clonotype was picked up many times. This sequence joins TRBV7-2 and TRBJ2-3; 11 bases are a match to TRBD2. CDR3 size: 16 residues. CDR1 and CDR2 from the germline V gene are SGHTA and FQGNSA. The J segment lost 6 bases and the V segment lost 1 base, leaving 6 bases of the junction unmatched. The CDR3 sequence is CASSLVPSGGYDTQYF. DNA of the CDR3: TGTGCCAGCAGCTTAGTTCCTAGCGGGGGGTATGATACGCAGTATTTT.

This rearrangement joins TRBV30 to TRBJ1-1, with no clear D. This CDR3 contains 12 residues. The V gene lost 6 bases and the J gene lost 0 bases, with 8 bases spanning the gap. CDR1 and CDR2 from the germline V gene are GTSNPN and SVGIG (reference sequence). The CDR3 sequence is CACSQVNTEAFF. The CDR3 nucleotides are TGTGCCTGCTCCCAAGTGAACACTGAAGCTTTCTTT.

This clonotype has a handful of counts. The J gene is TRBJ2-7, the V gene TRBV20-1; no clear D. Germline-derived CDR1 and CDR2 are DFQATT and SNEGSKA (reference sequence). V lost 5 bases and J 7 bases, leaving 12 bases between the germline ends. The CDR3 consists of 11 residues. The CDR3 loop is CSALRSMEQYF. DNA of the CDR3: TGCAGTGCTCTCCGATCCATGGAGCAGTACTTC.

The V and J genes are TRBV7-4 and TRBJ2-1; tentatively, D is TRBD1 or TRBD2 (5 bases each). Trimming took off 2 bases at V and 10 bases at J, with 12 bases between the two ends. The CDR3 spans 13 residues. Germline V gene sequence: CDR1 SGHVT, CDR2 SQSDAQ. Written as DNA, the CDR3 is TGTGCCAGCAGCTTATTACGCTGGGACGAGCAGTTCTTC. The encoded protein is CASSLLRWDEQFF.

The V and J genes are TRBV5-1 and TRBJ2-1; D is perhaps TRBD1 or TRBD2 (5 bases each). From germline, CDR1 is SGHRS and CDR2 YFSETQ. Trimming took 6 bases from V and 0 from J, leaving 13 bases between them. This CDR3 is built from 15 residues. The CDR3 DNA follows: TGCGCCAGCACCATTGGGGACCCCTCCTACAATGAGCAGTTCTTC. This codes for CASTIGDPSYNEQFF. The full variable domain, completed using reference TRBV5-1 and TRBJ2-1, is KAGVTQTPRYLIKTRGQQVTLSCSPISGHRSVSWYQQTPGQGLQFLFEYFSETQRNKGNFPGRFSGRQFSNSRSEMNVSTLELGDSALYLCASTIGDPSYNEQFFGPGTRLTVL.

In its sample, this clonotype was seen many times. The chain employs TRBV2 and TRBJ2-5, with TRBD2 matching over 8 bases. There are 16 residues in the CDR3. Germline V gene data show CDR1 as SNHLY and CDR2 as FYNNEI. J gave up 3 bases and V 10 bases, and 16 bases lay outside the gene matches. CDR3 sequence reads: CAISPGTRLGKETQYF. DNA of the CDR3: TGTGCCATCAGCCCCGGGACTAGGCTTGGTAAAGAGACCCAGTACTTC.

The chain links TRBV20-1 to TRBJ2-7; D remains ambiguous. This CDR3 has 13 residues. In germline, CDR1 is DFQATT, CDR2 SNEGSKA (reference sequence). V gave up 1 base and J gave up 6 bases, with 13 bases separating them. The CDR3 sequence is CSARGVSPGEQYF. For the CDR3, the DNA is TGCAGTGCTAGAGGGGTGTCCCCGGGCGAGCAGTACTTC.

This clonotype was detected many times. V gene TRBV5-1 combines with J gene TRBJ2-1, with D possibly being TRBD1 or TRBD2 (5 bases each). Germline V lookup: CDR1 SGHRS, CDR2 YFSETQ. Trimming removed 5 bases at V and 3 bases at J, with 15 bases between. The CDR3 length is 15 residues. The CDR3 DNA sequence: TGCGCCAGCAGTTATACGGGACCCGTCTACAATGAGCAGTTCTTC. Translation: CASSYTGPVYNEQFF.